The 7 T cell receptor beta chains listed next were all sequenced from one sample in a study of cytomegalovirus exposure and HLA in healthy donors. Repertoires were generated with immunoSEQ multiplex PCR, while TCRdb's copy carries only in-frame clones and drops some. Of about 50,000 clones in the sample, roughly nine tenths were seen once. Sequencing input: PBMCs. These receptors originate from a man between 18 and 35 years old in good health and CMV-seronegative.

The chain has TRBV28 and TRBJ2-7, with 7 bases that match TRBD2. Per germline, CDR1 MDHEN and CDR2 SYDVKM. The length of the CDR3 is 14 residues. The V gene end was trimmed by 4 bases and the J gene end by 1 base; junction bases not matched to a gene: 4. CDR3: CASSYLAASYEQYF. For the CDR3, the DNA is TGTGCCAGCAGTTATCTAGCGGCTTCCTACGAGCAGTACTTC. Complete variable domain (other parts from reference TRBV28 and TRBJ2-7): DVKVTQSSRYLVKRTGEKVFLECVQDMDHENMFWYRQDPGLGLRLIYFSYDVKMKEKGDIPEGYSVSREKKERFSLILESASTNQTSMYLCASSYLAASYEQYFGPGTRLTVT.

The chain links TRBV2 to TRBJ1-5; D is undetermined. The ends were cut back, 4 bases at V and 4 bases at J, with 14 bases in the middle. Germline-derived CDR1 and CDR2 are SNHLY and FYNNEI. This CDR3 has 15 amino acids. The CDR3: CASSVEGQNNQPQHF. The CDR3 DNA reads TGTGCCAGCAGTGTGGAGGGCCAAAATAATCAGCCCCAGCATTTT.

The chain couples TRBV11-2 to TRBJ1-3, with D possibly being TRBD1 (6 bases). V lost 5 bases to trimming and J lost 3 bases, with 11 bases between them. CDR1 is SGHAT, CDR2 FQNNGV, per germline. This CDR3 has 14 residues. For the CDR3, the DNA is TGTGCCAGCAGCCTACAGGGTAGTGGAAACACCATATATTTT. This sequence encodes CASSLQGSGNTIYF.

This clone is a singleton in its sample. The V gene is TRBV30, the J gene TRBJ2-3; 14 bases line up with TRBD2. Per germline, CDR1 GTSNPN and CDR2 SVGIG (reference sequence). V lost 8 bases, J lost 4 bases, and 2 bases stayed unmatched. There are 13 residues in the CDR3. In nucleotides, the CDR3 is TGTGCCCAGGGACTAGCGGGAGCAGATACGCAGTATTTT. Protein sequence: CAQGLAGADTQYF.

This chain uses TRBV5-5 with TRBJ1-4, with D hard to call. Germline assignment: CDR1 SGHKS and CDR2 YYEKEE (reference sequence). CDR3 size: 12 residues. Between the trimmed V and J ends, which lost 1 base and 12 bases, there was a span of 10 bases. As DNA, the CDR3 is TGTGCCAGCAGCTTGAACCCAGTCGAACTGTTTTTT. Encoded protein: CASSLNPVELFF.

The DNA of the CDR3 is TGTGCCAGCACCTTGGAACAGGGCACTAACTATGGCTACACCTTC. Translating it yields CASTLEQGTNYGYTF. The V gene is TRBV6-1, the J gene TRBJ1-2; D perhaps matches TRBD1 (6 bases). The V end was cut by 7 bases, the J end by 0 bases, with 15 bases between. The V gene's germline CDR1 is MNHNS and CDR2 SASEGT. The CDR3 runs 15 residues.

V gene TRBV7-9 combines with J gene TRBJ2-1; 8 nucleotides agree with TRBD2. CDR1 is SEHNR and CDR2 is FQNEAQ in the germline V gene (reference sequence). J was trimmed by 3 bases and V by 2 bases; bases with no gene match: 3. CDR3 length equals 15 residues. CDR3 sequence reads: CASSLTSGGYNEQFF. CDR3 nucleotides: TGTGCCAGCAGCTTAACTAGCGGCGGCTACAATGAGCAGTTCTTC.